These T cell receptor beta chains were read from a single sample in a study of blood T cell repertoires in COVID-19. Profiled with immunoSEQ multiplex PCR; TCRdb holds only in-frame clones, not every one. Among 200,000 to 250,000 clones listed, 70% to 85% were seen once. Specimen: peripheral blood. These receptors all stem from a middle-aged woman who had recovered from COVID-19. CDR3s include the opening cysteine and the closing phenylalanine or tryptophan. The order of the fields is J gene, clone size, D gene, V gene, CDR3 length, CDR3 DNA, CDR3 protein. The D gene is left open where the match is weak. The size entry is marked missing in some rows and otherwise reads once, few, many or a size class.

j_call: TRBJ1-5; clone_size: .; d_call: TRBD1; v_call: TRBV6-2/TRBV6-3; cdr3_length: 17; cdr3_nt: TGTGCCAGCAGCCCCGGGGGAAAGGGACAGCTCAATCAGCCCCAGCATTTT; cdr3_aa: CASSPGGKGQLNQPQHF
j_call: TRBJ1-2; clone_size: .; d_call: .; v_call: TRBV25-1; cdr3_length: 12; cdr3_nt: TGTGCCAGCAGAAGGGAGTTGGAAGGCTACACCTTC; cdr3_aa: CASRRELEGYTF
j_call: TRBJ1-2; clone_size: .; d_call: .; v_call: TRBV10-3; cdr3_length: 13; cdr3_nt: TGTGCCACCACACGCGGGGAAGACTATGGCTACACCTTC; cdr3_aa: CATTRGEDYGYTF
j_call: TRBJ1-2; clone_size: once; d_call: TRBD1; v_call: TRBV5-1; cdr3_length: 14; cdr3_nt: TGCGCCAGCAGTGTGACAGGGGCGAACTATGGCTACACCTTC; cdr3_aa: CASSVTGANYGYTF
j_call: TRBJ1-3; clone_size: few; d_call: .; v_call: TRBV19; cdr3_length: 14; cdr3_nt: TGTGCCAGTAGTATACGGGACACCGGCAACACCATATATTTT; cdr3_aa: CASSIRDTGNTIYF
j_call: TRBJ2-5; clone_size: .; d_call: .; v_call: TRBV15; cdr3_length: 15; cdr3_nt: TGTGCCACCAGCAGAGATCGGCTTGTTGGGGCGACCCAGTACTTC; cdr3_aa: CATSRDRLVGATQYF
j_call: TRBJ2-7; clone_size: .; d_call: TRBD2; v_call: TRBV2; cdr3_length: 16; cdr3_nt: TGTGCCAGCAGAGCAAAGACTAGCGGGGCCACCTACGAGCAGTACTTC; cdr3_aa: CASRAKTSGATYEQYF
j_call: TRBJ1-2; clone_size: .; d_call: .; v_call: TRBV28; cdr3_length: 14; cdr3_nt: TGTGCCAGCAGTTTACAGTTTTCTAACTATGGCTACACCTTC; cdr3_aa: CASSLQFSNYGYTF
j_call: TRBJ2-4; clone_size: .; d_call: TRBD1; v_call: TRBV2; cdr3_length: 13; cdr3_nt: TGTGCCAGCGGACAGGGGGATCAAAACATTCAGTACTTC; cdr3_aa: CASGQGDQNIQYF
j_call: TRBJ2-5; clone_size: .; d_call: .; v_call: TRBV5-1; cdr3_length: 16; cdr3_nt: TGCGCCAGCAGCTTGGCCCCGGGGGGCCCGGGGTGGACCCAGTACTTC; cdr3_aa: CASSLAPGGPGWTQYF
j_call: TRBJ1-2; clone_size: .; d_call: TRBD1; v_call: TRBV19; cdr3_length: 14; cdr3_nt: TGTGCCAGTAGTATCGACAGGGAACGAGATGGCTACACCTTC; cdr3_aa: CASSIDRERDGYTF
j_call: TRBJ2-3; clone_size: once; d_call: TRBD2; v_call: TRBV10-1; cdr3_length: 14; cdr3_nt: TGCGCCAGCAGTAGCGGGGGTGAGGGAGATACGCAGTATTTT; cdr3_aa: CASSSGGEGDTQYF
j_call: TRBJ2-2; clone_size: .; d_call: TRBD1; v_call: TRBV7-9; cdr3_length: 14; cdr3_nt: TGTGCCAGCAGCCCGGACAGGGATACCGGGGAGCTGTTTTTT; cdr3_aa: CASSPDRDTGELFF
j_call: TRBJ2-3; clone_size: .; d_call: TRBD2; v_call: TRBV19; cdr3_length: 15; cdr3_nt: TGTGCCAGTAGTATAAGCAGCGGGGGGTTGAATACGCAGTATTTT; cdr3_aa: CASSISSGGLNTQYF
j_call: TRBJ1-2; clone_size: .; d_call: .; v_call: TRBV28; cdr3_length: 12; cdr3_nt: TGTGCCAGCAGTTTAGCAGGGTATGGCTACACCTTC; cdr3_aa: CASSLAGYGYTF
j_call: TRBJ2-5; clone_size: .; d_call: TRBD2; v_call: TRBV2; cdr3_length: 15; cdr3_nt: TGTGCCAGCAGTTTTGTAGCGGGGGGAGGTGAGACCCAGTACTTC; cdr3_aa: CASSFVAGGGETQYF
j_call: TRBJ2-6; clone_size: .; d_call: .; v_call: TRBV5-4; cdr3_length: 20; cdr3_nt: TGTGCCAGCAGCTCCGGGGACTTCACGGGACAGTCCTCTGGGGCCAACGTCCTGACTTTC; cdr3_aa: CASSSGDFTGQSSGANVLTF
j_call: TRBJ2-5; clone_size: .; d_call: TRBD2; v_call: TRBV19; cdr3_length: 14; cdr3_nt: TGTGCCAGTGGACGGGGGGGATTGGCAGAGACCCAGTACTTC; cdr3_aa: CASGRGGLAETQYF
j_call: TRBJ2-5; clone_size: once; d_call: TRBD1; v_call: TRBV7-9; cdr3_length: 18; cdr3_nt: TGTGCCAGCAGCTTAACGACCGGGACAGGGGGCCGGGGGGAGACCCAGTACTTC; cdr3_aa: CASSLTTGTGGRGETQYF
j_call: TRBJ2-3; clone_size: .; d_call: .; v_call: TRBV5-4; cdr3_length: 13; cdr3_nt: TGTGCCAGCAGCTTACAGGGCACAGATACGCAGTATTTT; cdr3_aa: CASSLQGTDTQYF
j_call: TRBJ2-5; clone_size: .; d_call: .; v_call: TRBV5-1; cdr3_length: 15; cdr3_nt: TGCGCCAGCAGCTTGGACTCCGGACATTTGCAGACCCAGTACTTC; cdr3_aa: CASSLDSGHLQTQYF
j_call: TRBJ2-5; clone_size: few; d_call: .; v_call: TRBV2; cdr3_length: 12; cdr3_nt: TGTGCCATGGCGGGGACCCAAGAGACCCAGTACTTC; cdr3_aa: CAMAGTQETQYF
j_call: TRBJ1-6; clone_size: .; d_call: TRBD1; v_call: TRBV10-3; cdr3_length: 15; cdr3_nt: TGTGCCATCAGCAGGGACAGGACGGGCGAGTCACCCCTCCACTTT; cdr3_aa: CAISRDRTGESPLHF
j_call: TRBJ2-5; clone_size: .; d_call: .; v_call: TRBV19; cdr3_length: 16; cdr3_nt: TGTGCCAGTAGTATTTCAGTCAGACGGGGCCAAGAGACCCAGTACTTC; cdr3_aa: CASSISVRRGQETQYF
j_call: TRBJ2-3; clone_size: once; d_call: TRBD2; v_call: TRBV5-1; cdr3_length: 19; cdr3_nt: TGCGCCAGCAGCTCGGCCGGGACTAGTGCCCGAAGCGTCGCAGATACGCAGTATTTT; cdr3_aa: CASSSAGTSARSVADTQYF
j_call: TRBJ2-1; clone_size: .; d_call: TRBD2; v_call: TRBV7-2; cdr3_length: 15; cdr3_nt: TGTGCCAGCAGCCCTCCTGGACTAGCAGGCAATGAGCAGTTCTTC; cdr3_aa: CASSPPGLAGNEQFF
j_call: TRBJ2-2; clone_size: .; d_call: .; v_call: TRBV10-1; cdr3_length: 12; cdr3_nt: TGCGCCAGCAGTGACAGCGCCCGGGAGCTGTTTTTT; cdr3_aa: CASSDSARELFF
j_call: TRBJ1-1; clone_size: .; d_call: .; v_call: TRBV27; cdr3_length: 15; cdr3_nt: TGTGCCAGCAGTATACTCCAAATGGCAGAGGATCGAGCTTTCTTT; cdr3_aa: CASSILQMAEDRAFF
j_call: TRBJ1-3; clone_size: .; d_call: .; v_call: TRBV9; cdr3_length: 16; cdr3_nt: TGTGCCAGCAGCCCTTTTTTGGGGGGCTCTGGAAACACCATATATTTT; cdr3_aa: CASSPFLGGSGNTIYF
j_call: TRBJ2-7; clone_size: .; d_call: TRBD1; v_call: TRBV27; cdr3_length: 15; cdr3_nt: TGTGCCAGCAGCCTATCCGGGACAGGGTCAAGCGAGCAGTACTTC; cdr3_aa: CASSLSGTGSSEQYF
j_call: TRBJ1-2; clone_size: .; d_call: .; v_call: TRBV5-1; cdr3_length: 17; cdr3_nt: TGCGCCAGCAGCTTGGTGGCAGGCCGGAGGCGATCCTATGGCTACACCTTC; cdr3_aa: CASSLVAGRRRSYGYTF
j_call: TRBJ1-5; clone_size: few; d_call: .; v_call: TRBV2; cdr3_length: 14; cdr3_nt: TGTGCCAGCGCGGGGATAAATAGCAATCAGCCCCAGCATTTT; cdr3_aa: CASAGINSNQPQHF